This TCR beta chain derives from a study of T-cell memory formation after mild COVID-19. The wider study: TCR clusters showed largely donor specificity. Points from the study as a whole: Clones that contracted from day 15 to 85 were balanced CD4/CD8, while later expanders leaned CD4+. The CD4+ clones that contracted clustered mainly within CM and EM, and the CD8+ clones concentrated in EMRA.

The V end was cut by 6 bases, the J end by 3 bases, with 6 bases between. The CDR3 is 12 residues long. 5'RACE with constant-segment primers yielded barcoded, UMI-tagged TCR alpha and TCR beta cDNA libraries. TCRdb independently ran MiXCR on the 5' RACE reads; one entry per CDR3 protein. The sample carries 500,000 to 600,000 distinct CDR3 sequences, approximately 18% recorded once. This clonotype has just a few counts. Its antigen is still unknown. The sequenced sample consisted of PBMCs or a T cell subset sorted from them (not recorded which). The chain is built from TRBV12-3 or TRBV12-4 and TRBJ1-3; D remains ambiguous. This TCR derives from an adult woman who had mild COVID-19 (a few samples of this study predate the infection). Cell type and time point are not known. The CDR3 DNA follows: TGTGCCAGCAGCCGTAATGGAAACACCATATATTTT. It is translated as CASSRNGNTIYF.